This T cell receptor beta chain was profiled in a study of T cell repertoires in cytomegalovirus infection. Across the whole study: Indications of both CMV infection and matching HLA type were provided by public TCR beta signatures.

Per germline, CDR1 SGHDT and CDR2 YYEEEE. The junction had 3 bases not matched to a gene; V was cut back by 0 bases and J by 2 bases. The CDR3 spans 18 residues. This clonotype showed up just a few times. Its specificity is unknown. Points from the study as a whole: Across the ex vivo response, the dominant clonotypes were HLA-C-restricted CMV-specific TCR beta clonotypes. Carriage of CMV together with the relevant HLA was identifiable through cumulative public TCR beta family frequency.

TCRdb re-called the reads through MiXCR, storing one row per CDR3 protein. The profile covers more than 150,000 distinct CDR3 sequences, with roughly 20% appearing a single time and roughly 2.9% taken by the ten largest. Sequences were obtained from PBMCs. This sequence joins TRBV5-6 and TRBJ2-6; TRBD1 matches 12 bases. The sequence was obtained from a human donor in good health (CMV status not recorded). Some clones in this sample may be carry-over from other donors' samples. CDR3 sequence reads: CASSLVGQGATGANVLTF. CDR3 bases: TGTGCCAGCAGCTTGGTGGGACAGGGGGCAACTGGGGCCAACGTCCTGACTTTC.